Below are 10 T cell receptor beta chains sequenced from a single sample in a study of shared clonotypes between healthy human individuals. Clones were read by immunoSEQ multiplex PCR, and TCRdb kept only the in-frame ones, dropping some. The sample carries more than 2 million clones, approximately 94% recorded once. Sequencing used naive CD4+ T cells sorted from blood. Sample subset: CD45RA+ positively selected. The source is a man aged 18 to 29 in good health.

This chain uses TRBV5-6 with TRBJ1-5; D is possibly TRBD1 (5 bases). The V end lost 0 bases, the J end lost 3 bases, and 13 bases lay between the germline ends. The CDR3 is made up of 16 amino acids. Germline-derived CDR1 and CDR2 are SGHDT and YYEEEE. The DNA for the CDR3 is TGTGCCAGCAGCTTGGGGGAGGCAGGGAACAATCAGCCCCAGCATTTT. This translates into CASSLGEAGNNQPQHF.

The chain couples TRBV14 to TRBJ1-2; no firm D call. Germline V gene lookup returns CDR1 SGHDN and CDR2 FVKESK. Trimming left V 1 base short and J 4 bases short, with 7 bases between. This CDR3 has 13 amino acids. The CDR3 loop reads CASSQGAIYGYTF. The CDR3, as DNA: TGTGCCAGCAGCCAAGGTGCAATCTATGGCTACACCTTC.

The rearrangement joins TRBV9 to TRBJ2-7; 15 bases are shared with TRBD2. After removal of 3 bases from V and 5 bases from J, the junction contained 9 bases not matched to a gene. The germline V gene encodes CDR1 SGDLS and CDR2 YYNGEE. This CDR3 is built from 17 residues. CDR3 sequence (DNA): TGTGCCAGCAGCGAGACGGGACTAGCGGGAGGTAGAGACGAGCAGTACTTC. Its protein is CASSETGLAGGRDEQYF.

The rearrangement uses TRBV6-1 and TRBJ2-5; 7 nucleotides match TRBD2. Germline CDR1 MNHNS, CDR2 SASEGT. Trimming removed 8 bases from V and 1 base from J; junction bases left unmatched: 7. The CDR3 extends over 14 amino acids. Here the CDR3 reads CASRLAGAQETQYF. CDR3 bases: TGTGCCAGCCGACTGGCGGGAGCCCAAGAGACCCAGTACTTC.

In regard to this clone: Other DNA sequences from this sample encode an identical CDR3 as well. V gene TRBV28 combines with J gene TRBJ2-1, with D possibly TRBD1 on 6 matching bases. This CDR3 has 14 amino acids. Germline values: CDR1 MDHEN, CDR2 SYDVKM. The V gene lost 6 bases and the J gene lost 4 bases, with 13 bases spanning the gap. As DNA, the CDR3 is TGTGCCAGCAGCCCCGGACAGTCTTACAATGAGCAGTTCTTC. As protein: CASSPGQSYNEQFF.

The CDR3 reads CASSVGGTGIHEQYF. In DNA, the CDR3 is TGTGCCAGCAGCGTAGGGGGGACAGGGATCCACGAGCAGTACTTC. The chain recombines TRBV9 with TRBJ2-7; 9 bases agree with TRBD1. With V trimmed by 0 bases and J by 5 bases, 6 bases remained unmatched. In germline, CDR1 is SGDLS, CDR2 YYNGEE. The CDR3 spans 15 residues.

The CDR3 DNA reads TGTGCCAGCAGCCAAGACTGGGCAGAGACCCAGTACTTC. Translated, it gives CASSQDWAETQYF. V gene TRBV14 combines with J gene TRBJ2-5; D call uncertain. This CDR3 has 13 residues. The V gene lost 0 bases and the J gene lost 4 bases, with 6 bases spanning the gap. Germline V gene data show CDR1 as SGHDN and CDR2 as FVKESK.

This chain uses TRBV5-4 with TRBJ2-7, with D unclear. V was shortened by 0 bases and J by 0 bases, with 13 bases between the two germline ends. Germline assignment: CDR1 SGHNT and CDR2 YYREEE (reference sequence). This CDR3 spans 16 amino acids. In nucleotides, the CDR3 is TGTGCCAGCAGCTTGGATGGGTCCCCGAACTCCTACGAGCAGTACTTC. It translates to CASSLDGSPNSYEQYF.

The chain joins TRBV6-1 to TRBJ2-4; TRBD1 might be the D (6 bases). The germline gives CDR1 MNHNS, CDR2 SASEGT. The CDR3 covers 14 residues. The germline V and J ends were trimmed by 7 bases and 2 bases, with 12 bases remaining between them. The CDR3 protein is CASNTGTTKNIQYF. The CDR3 nucleotides read TGTGCCAGCAACACCGGGACAACCAAAAACATTCAGTACTTC.

This CDR3 reads CAVGQVQVAGELFF. The CDR3 coding sequence is TGTGCCGTCGGACAGGTGCAGGTCGCCGGGGAGCTGTTTTTT. This chain connects TRBV10-3 to TRBJ2-2; 7 positions match TRBD1. CDR3 length: 14 amino acids. CDR1 is ENHRY, CDR2 SYGVKD, per germline. V dropped 11 bases and J dropped 6; count of bases not matched to a gene: 12.